The rows below give T cell receptor beta chains drawn from one sample of a study of control samples from healthy donors and cancer patients. Sequenced by immunoSEQ multiplex PCR; TCRdb stores in-frame clones only, minus some. The sample includes more than 75,000 clones, roughly nine tenths of them seen just once. Sequencing was performed on blood. These receptors were taken from a man over 45 in good health. Both conserved end residues are part of each CDR3. Each record gives: D gene, CDR3 length, J gene, V gene, clone size, CDR3 DNA, CDR3 protein. D genes are given only for firm matches. Some rows mark clone size as missing; the rest say once, few, many or name a class of expanded clone.

d_call: TRBD1; cdr3_length: 11; j_call: TRBJ1-1; v_call: TRBV20-1; clone_size: -; cdr3_nt: TGCAGTGCCACGACAGGGGCTGAAGCTTTCTTT; cdr3_aa: CSATTGAEAFF
d_call: -; cdr3_length: 17; j_call: TRBJ1-3; v_call: TRBV2; clone_size: -; cdr3_nt: TGTGCCAGCAGTGCCACTGCAGGCGGGCCCTCTGGAAACACCATATATTTT; cdr3_aa: CASSATAGGPSGNTIYF
d_call: -; cdr3_length: 13; j_call: TRBJ1-1; v_call: TRBV6-5; clone_size: -; cdr3_nt: TGTGCCAGCAGTTACGACAGAAACACTGAAGCTTTCTTT; cdr3_aa: CASSYDRNTEAFF
d_call: -; cdr3_length: 14; j_call: TRBJ1-1; v_call: TRBV30; clone_size: -; cdr3_nt: TGTGCCTGGAGTCCAAAGGTGGGAGGCACTGAAGCTTTCTTT; cdr3_aa: CAWSPKVGGTEAFF
d_call: -; cdr3_length: 14; j_call: TRBJ1-2; v_call: TRBV5-1; clone_size: -; cdr3_nt: TGCGCCAGCAGCCTTCAACAGAGCGGGAATGGCTACACCTTC; cdr3_aa: CASSLQQSGNGYTF
d_call: -; cdr3_length: 13; j_call: TRBJ1-1; v_call: TRBV7-3; clone_size: few; cdr3_nt: TGTGCCAGCAGCTTAGGGCAGAACACTGAAGCTTTCTTT; cdr3_aa: CASSLGQNTEAFF
d_call: TRBD1; cdr3_length: 14; j_call: TRBJ1-2; v_call: TRBV24-1; clone_size: -; cdr3_nt: TGTGCCACCAGTGATTTGCCCGGACAGGGCGGCTACACCTTC; cdr3_aa: CATSDLPGQGGYTF
d_call: -; cdr3_length: 13; j_call: TRBJ2-3; v_call: TRBV6-1; clone_size: -; cdr3_nt: TGTGCCAGCAGTGAAAACAGGGATGATACGCAGTATTTT; cdr3_aa: CASSENRDDTQYF
d_call: -; cdr3_length: 12; j_call: TRBJ1-1; v_call: TRBV21-1; clone_size: -; cdr3_nt: TGTGCCAGCAGTACAGGGGGCACTGAAGCTTTCTTT; cdr3_aa: CASSTGGTEAFF
d_call: -; cdr3_length: 14; j_call: TRBJ2-1; v_call: TRBV3-1/TRBV3-2; clone_size: -; cdr3_nt: TGTGCCAGCAGCTCCGGGTGGGGAGTCAATGAGCAGTTCTTC; cdr3_aa: CASSSGWGVNEQFF
d_call: -; cdr3_length: 13; j_call: TRBJ1-5; v_call: TRBV10-3; clone_size: -; cdr3_nt: TGTGCCATCGGGTCCGACAGGAATCAGCCCCAGCATTTT; cdr3_aa: CAIGSDRNQPQHF
d_call: -; cdr3_length: 16; j_call: TRBJ1-3; v_call: TRBV11-3; clone_size: -; cdr3_nt: TGTGCCAGCAGCTTAGAGTTATCGGCTTCTGGAAACACCATATATTTT; cdr3_aa: CASSLELSASGNTIYF
d_call: TRBD2; cdr3_length: 14; j_call: TRBJ2-1; v_call: TRBV30; clone_size: -; cdr3_nt: TGTGCCTGGAGTCTAAGCGGGGGGGCGAATGAGCAGTTCTTC; cdr3_aa: CAWSLSGGANEQFF
d_call: -; cdr3_length: 13; j_call: TRBJ2-3; v_call: TRBV3-1/TRBV3-2; clone_size: -; cdr3_nt: TGTGCCAGCAGCCCCTCCCGGACAGATACGCAGTATTTT; cdr3_aa: CASSPSRTDTQYF
d_call: -; cdr3_length: 14; j_call: TRBJ1-1; v_call: TRBV29-1; clone_size: -; cdr3_nt: TGCAGCGTTAAATCGACAGGTTTAAGGACTGAAGCTTTCTTT; cdr3_aa: CSVKSTGLRTEAFF
d_call: -; cdr3_length: 14; j_call: TRBJ1-4; v_call: TRBV12-1; clone_size: -; cdr3_nt: TGTGCCAGCAGGCCAAACAGGGATACGCCCGAACTGTTTTTT; cdr3_aa: CASRPNRDTPELFF
d_call: TRBD2; cdr3_length: 18; j_call: TRBJ2-5; v_call: TRBV7-2; clone_size: -; cdr3_nt: TGTGCCAGCAGCTTAGGGGGACTAGCGGGGGGCAACCGAGAGACCCAGTACTTC; cdr3_aa: CASSLGGLAGGNRETQYF
d_call: -; cdr3_length: 15; j_call: TRBJ2-5; v_call: TRBV6-5; clone_size: -; cdr3_nt: TGTGCCAGCAGTTACGATGGGAGGGGGGGAGAGACCCAGTACTTC; cdr3_aa: CASSYDGRGGETQYF
d_call: -; cdr3_length: 13; j_call: TRBJ1-1; v_call: TRBV6-2/TRBV6-3; clone_size: -; cdr3_nt: TGTGCCAGCAGTTACGGGGGGCAGACTCTAGCTTTCTTT; cdr3_aa: CASSYGGQTLAFF
d_call: -; cdr3_length: 12; j_call: TRBJ2-7; v_call: TRBV11-2; clone_size: -; cdr3_nt: TGTGCCAGCGGAACCCGGGGTTACGAGCAGTACTTC; cdr3_aa: CASGTRGYEQYF
d_call: -; cdr3_length: 13; j_call: TRBJ1-1; v_call: TRBV6-5; clone_size: -; cdr3_nt: TGTGCCAGCAGTAGGACCTTGAACACTGAAGCTTTCTTT; cdr3_aa: CASSRTLNTEAFF
d_call: -; cdr3_length: 14; j_call: TRBJ2-3; v_call: TRBV9; clone_size: -; cdr3_nt: TGTGCCAGCAGTCCGGGACTTCCCACAGATACGCAGTATTTT; cdr3_aa: CASSPGLPTDTQYF
d_call: -; cdr3_length: 17; j_call: TRBJ1-5; v_call: TRBV7-8; clone_size: -; cdr3_nt: TGTGCCAGCAGCCGAGGCACAAGGGGAGCGGGCAATCAGCCCCAGCATTTT; cdr3_aa: CASSRGTRGAGNQPQHF
d_call: -; cdr3_length: 12; j_call: TRBJ1-4; v_call: TRBV28; clone_size: -; cdr3_nt: TGTGCCAGCAGTGGGGGGAATGAAAAACTGTTTTTT; cdr3_aa: CASSGGNEKLFF
d_call: -; cdr3_length: 14; j_call: TRBJ1-1; v_call: TRBV2; clone_size: -; cdr3_nt: TGTGCCAGCAGTGCACGGGGTAAGGACACTGAAGCTTTCTTT; cdr3_aa: CASSARGKDTEAFF
d_call: -; cdr3_length: 12; j_call: TRBJ1-1; v_call: TRBV6-5; clone_size: -; cdr3_nt: TGCGCCAGCAGTCCTGGACGAACTGAAGCTTTCTTT; cdr3_aa: CASSPGRTEAFF
d_call: TRBD1; cdr3_length: 15; j_call: TRBJ2-2; v_call: TRBV5-4; clone_size: -; cdr3_nt: TGTGCCAGCAGCTCCGGGACAGGGGGATTGGGGGAGCTGTTTTTT; cdr3_aa: CASSSGTGGLGELFF
d_call: -; cdr3_length: 18; j_call: TRBJ1-4; v_call: TRBV19; clone_size: once; cdr3_nt: TGTGCCAGTAGTACCCGACCCGGGACCGGAAAAACTAATGAAAAACTGTTTTTT; cdr3_aa: CASSTRPGTGKTNEKLFF
d_call: -; cdr3_length: 13; j_call: TRBJ1-1; v_call: TRBV7-9; clone_size: -; cdr3_nt: TGTGCCAGCAGCTCACAGGGGAACACTGAAGCTTTCTTT; cdr3_aa: CASSSQGNTEAFF
d_call: -; cdr3_length: 16; j_call: TRBJ1-6; v_call: TRBV14; clone_size: -; cdr3_nt: TGTGCCAGCACCCCTAGCCCGAGTTGGTATAATTCACCCCTCCACTTT; cdr3_aa: CASTPSPSWYNSPLHF
d_call: -; cdr3_length: 15; j_call: TRBJ2-1; v_call: TRBV7-6; clone_size: -; cdr3_nt: TGTGCCAGCAGCTCGGACACCCGCTCCTACAATGAGCAGTTCTTC; cdr3_aa: CASSSDTRSYNEQFF
d_call: -; cdr3_length: 9; j_call: TRBJ1-2; v_call: TRBV20-1; clone_size: -; cdr3_nt: TGCAGTGCTAGGCTTGGCTACACCTTC; cdr3_aa: CSARLGYTF
d_call: -; cdr3_length: 12; j_call: TRBJ2-3; v_call: TRBV5-6; clone_size: -; cdr3_nt: TGTGCCAGCAGCTTGGGTGGAGATACGCAGTATTTT; cdr3_aa: CASSLGGDTQYF
d_call: -; cdr3_length: 15; j_call: TRBJ2-5; v_call: TRBV5-6; clone_size: -; cdr3_nt: TGTGCCAGCAGCTTGGACAGTTGGGGACAAGAGACCCAGTACTTC; cdr3_aa: CASSLDSWGQETQYF
d_call: TRBD2; cdr3_length: 15; j_call: TRBJ2-1; v_call: TRBV5-4; clone_size: -; cdr3_nt: TGTGCCACCTCCGGACTAGCGGGTTCCTACAATGAGCAGTTCTTC; cdr3_aa: CATSGLAGSYNEQFF
d_call: TRBD1; cdr3_length: 15; j_call: TRBJ1-2; v_call: TRBV14; clone_size: -; cdr3_nt: TGTGCCAGCAGCCAAGATCTAGACAGGGGAGGTGGCTACACCTTC; cdr3_aa: CASSQDLDRGGGYTF
d_call: -; cdr3_length: 15; j_call: TRBJ1-2; v_call: TRBV2; clone_size: -; cdr3_nt: TGTGCCAGCAGTGAACCCCACCAGGGAGTCTATGGCTACACCTTC; cdr3_aa: CASSEPHQGVYGYTF
d_call: -; cdr3_length: 13; j_call: TRBJ1-6; v_call: TRBV4-2; clone_size: -; cdr3_nt: TGTGCCAGCAGCCAATCGACGGAGCGGCCCCTCCACTTT; cdr3_aa: CASSQSTERPLHF
d_call: TRBD1; cdr3_length: 16; j_call: TRBJ1-2; v_call: TRBV18; clone_size: -; cdr3_nt: TGTGCCAGCTCAGACAGACCCGGGACAGGGTCTGGCGGCTACACCTTC; cdr3_aa: CASSDRPGTGSGGYTF
d_call: -; cdr3_length: 13; j_call: TRBJ2-5; v_call: TRBV11-3; clone_size: -; cdr3_nt: TGTGCCAGCAGCCCAACCCCTCGACAGGCTCAGTACTTC; cdr3_aa: CASSPTPRQAQYF
d_call: -; cdr3_length: 15; j_call: TRBJ2-3; v_call: TRBV7-2; clone_size: -; cdr3_nt: TGTGCCAGCAGCTTAGAGGGCAGGGGCACAGATACGCAGTATTTT; cdr3_aa: CASSLEGRGTDTQYF
d_call: -; cdr3_length: 14; j_call: TRBJ2-5; v_call: TRBV5-4; clone_size: -; cdr3_nt: TGTGCCAGCGGGCAGGTCCTCAACGAGGGGACCCAGTACTTC; cdr3_aa: CASGQVLNEGTQYF
d_call: TRBD1; cdr3_length: 14; j_call: TRBJ1-2; v_call: TRBV5-1; clone_size: -; cdr3_nt: TGCGCCAGCAGCCTGGATACAGGGGGCTATGGCTACACCTTC; cdr3_aa: CASSLDTGGYGYTF
d_call: -; cdr3_length: 15; j_call: TRBJ1-4; v_call: TRBV5-1; clone_size: -; cdr3_nt: TGCGCCAGCAGTGTAACAGGACACCCTAATGAAAAACTGTTTTTT; cdr3_aa: CASSVTGHPNEKLFF
d_call: -; cdr3_length: 12; j_call: TRBJ2-7; v_call: TRBV19; clone_size: -; cdr3_nt: TGTGCCAGTAGTGTTGGGGGGTACGAGCAGTACTTC; cdr3_aa: CASSVGGYEQYF
d_call: -; cdr3_length: 20; j_call: TRBJ2-4; v_call: TRBV24-1; clone_size: -; cdr3_nt: TGTGCCACCAGTGATTTGAGCTCGCGGCGACGGTCCCCAGCCAAAAACATTCAGTACTTC; cdr3_aa: CATSDLSSRRRSPAKNIQYF
d_call: -; cdr3_length: 14; j_call: TRBJ1-5; v_call: TRBV19; clone_size: -; cdr3_nt: TGTGCCAGTAGTATCAGGCAGGGCAATCAGCCCCAGCATTTT; cdr3_aa: CASSIRQGNQPQHF
d_call: -; cdr3_length: 13; j_call: TRBJ1-1; v_call: TRBV29-1; clone_size: -; cdr3_nt: TGCAGCGTTGCGGGGACGGCGAACACTGAAGCTTTCTTT; cdr3_aa: CSVAGTANTEAFF
d_call: -; cdr3_length: 14; j_call: TRBJ1-4; v_call: TRBV5-1; clone_size: -; cdr3_nt: TGCGCCAGCAGACCGACCTCAACTAATGAAAAACTGTTTTTT; cdr3_aa: CASRPTSTNEKLFF